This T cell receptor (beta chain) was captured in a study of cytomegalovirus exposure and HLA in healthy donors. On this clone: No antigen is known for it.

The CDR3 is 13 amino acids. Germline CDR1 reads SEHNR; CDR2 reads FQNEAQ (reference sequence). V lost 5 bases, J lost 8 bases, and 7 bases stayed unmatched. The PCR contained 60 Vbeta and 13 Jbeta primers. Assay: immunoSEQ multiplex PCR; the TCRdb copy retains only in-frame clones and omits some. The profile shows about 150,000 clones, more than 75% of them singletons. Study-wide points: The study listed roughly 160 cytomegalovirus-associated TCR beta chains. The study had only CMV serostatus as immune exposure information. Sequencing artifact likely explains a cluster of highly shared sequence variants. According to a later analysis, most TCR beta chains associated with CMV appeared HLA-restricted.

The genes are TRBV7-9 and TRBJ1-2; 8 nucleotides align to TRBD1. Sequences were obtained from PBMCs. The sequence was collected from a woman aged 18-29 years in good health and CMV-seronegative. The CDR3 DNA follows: TGTGCCAGCAGCCTCAGGGGGCGAGGAGGCTACACCTTC. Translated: CASSLRGRGGYTF. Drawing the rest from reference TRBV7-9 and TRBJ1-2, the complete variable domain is DTGVSQNPRHKITKRGQNVTFRCDPISEHNRLYWYRQTLGQGPEFLTYFQNEAQLEKSRLLSDRFSAERPKGSFSTLEIQRTEQGDSAMYLCASSLRGRGGYTFGSGTRLTVV.